What follows are 21 T cell receptor beta chains derived from one specimen sequenced in a study of early T cells in non-severe SARS-CoV-2 infection. TCRdb re-called the 5' RACE reads through MiXCR, storing one row per CDR3 protein. The table lists approximately 35,000 distinct CDR3 sequences, roughly 7.1% of them singletons. The sequencing here drew on whole blood, taken at baseline. All receptors derive from an adult who was a healthcare worker with PCR-confirmed SARS-CoV-2 infection or an uninfected control (not recorded which).

This clonotype has a count of ten or more. The rearrangement links TRBV29-1 to TRBJ1-2, with D perhaps TRBD1 (5 bases). The CDR3 loop spans 11 amino acids. Trimming cost V 6 bases and J 1 base, with 6 bases left between them. Germline V gene data show CDR1 as SQVTM and CDR2 as ANQGSEA. Here the CDR3 DNA reads TGCAGCGTGGGGGGTAACTATGGCTACACCTTC. Translation gives CSVGGNYGYTF.

Many counts were recorded for this clonotype. The rearrangement links TRBV7-2 to TRBJ2-7; 13 bases are shared with TRBD2. Germline assignment: CDR1 SGHTA and CDR2 FQGNSA. This CDR3 is built from 18 residues. V lost 5 bases, J lost 0 bases, and 10 bases stayed unmatched. The CDR3: CASSEGLAGPITSYEQYF. The CDR3 DNA sequence: TGTGCCAGCAGCGAGGGACTAGCGGGACCAATCACCTCCTACGAGCAGTACTTC.

In this sample, this clonotype turned up a few times. Germline is not matched at one junction end, which may reflect a read error. The genes are TRBV7-7 and TRBJ2-1; the D is unclear. Germline assignment: CDR1 SSHAT and CDR2 FNYEAQ (reference sequence). CDR3 length equals 13 residues. CDR3 in amino acids: CASSLSKNNEQFF. The CDR3, as DNA: TGTGCTAGCAGCTTGTCCAAAAACAATGAGCAGTTCTTC.

V is TRBV20-1 and J is TRBJ2-5; D remains unclear. CDR1 is DFQATT, CDR2 SNEGSKA, per germline (reference sequence). V shed 0 bases and J shed 4 bases, with 12 bases lying between them. There are 14 residues in the CDR3. CDR3 nucleotide sequence: TGCAGTGCTAGAGATCACTCGGGTGGAGAGACCCAGTACTTC. This codes for CSARDHSGGETQYF.

In its sample, this clonotype was seen a few times. This sequence joins TRBV12-5 and TRBJ1-1, with D unclear. This CDR3 contains 14 residues. Germline lookup yields CDR1 LGHNT and CDR2 FRNRAP. The V and J ends lost 5 bases and 0 bases respectively, with 10 bases between them. The CDR3 is CASGRNSMNTEAFF. Written as DNA, the CDR3 is TGTGCTAGTGGTAGGAACAGCATGAACACTGAAGCTTTCTTT.

This clonotype has just a few counts. This chain uses TRBV7-3 with TRBJ2-1; no clear D gene. The CDR3 runs 14 residues. V dropped 0 bases and J dropped 9 bases, with 12 bases sitting between them. Germline loops: CDR1 SGHTA, CDR2 FQGTGA. DNA for the CDR3: TGTGCCAGCAGCTTAACAGGGCAGGATAGTGAGCAGTTCTTC. Protein product: CASSLTGQDSEQFF.

In this sample, this clonotype turned up many times. In DNA, the CDR3 is TGCAGTGCTAGAGTCCCCGACGAGGGCTACACCTTC. Translating gives CSARVPDEGYTF. The V call is TRBV20-1, the J call TRBJ1-2, with no clear D. CDR1 DFQATT and CDR2 SNEGSKA come from the germline V gene (reference sequence). Trimming pared 1 base from V and 8 bases from J, leaving 11 bases between. The CDR3 is 12 residues long.

Many counts were recorded for this clonotype. V is TRBV27 and J is TRBJ2-3, with D unresolved. V dropped 2 bases and J dropped 0 bases, with 3 bases sitting between them. CDR3 size: 13 residues. Per germline, CDR1 MNHEY and CDR2 SMNVEV (reference sequence). CDR3 bases: TGTGCCAGCAGTTTAGGAAGCACAGATACGCAGTATTTT. This codes for CASSLGSTDTQYF.

This clonotype was picked up a small number of times. CDR3 coding DNA: TGTGCCAGCAGCCTTCCAGGGGGTGCGTACGAGCAGTACTTC. Protein product: CASSLPGGAYEQYF. This sequence joins TRBV4-2 and TRBJ2-7, with 7 bases fitting TRBD1. The CDR3 loop spans 14 amino acids. V shed 4 bases, J shed 4 bases, and the junction held 7 bases outside the gene matches. Per germline, CDR1 LGHNA and CDR2 YNFKEQ.

This clonotype was found a few times. The chain uses TRBV9 and TRBJ2-1; D gene unclear. CDR1 and CDR2 from the germline V gene are SGDLS and YYNGEE. Deletions cut 0 bases from V and 7 bases from J, with 8 bases between. The CDR3 covers 13 residues. The CDR3 loop reads CASSVEPQNEQFF. CDR3 DNA: TGTGCCAGCAGCGTAGAGCCCCAAAATGAGCAGTTCTTC.

This chain connects TRBV30 to TRBJ2-1, with 7 nucleotides matching TRBD2. From germline, CDR1 is GTSNPN and CDR2 SVGIG (reference sequence). V shed 5 bases, J shed 6 bases, and the junction held 7 bases outside the gene matches. This CDR3 is 13 amino acids long. Written as DNA, the CDR3 is TGTGCCTGGTCGGGGGGTATGGGCAATGAGCAGTTCTTC. This codes for CAWSGGMGNEQFF.

By share, this clonotype counts as medium-sized (0.01 to 0.1%). J is TRBJ2-1 and V is TRBV7-8; no reliable D call. The CDR3 covers 16 residues. With 4 bases removed from V and 0 bases from J, the gap between germline ends came to 13 bases. Looked up from germline, CDR1 is SGHVS and CDR2 is FQNEAQ. DNA for the CDR3: TGTGCCAGCAGCTCCCGAGGCCTAAGCTCCTACAATGAGCAGTTCTTC. Amino acids: CASSSRGLSSYNEQFF. Complete variable domain (other parts from reference TRBV7-8 and TRBJ2-1): GAGVSQSPRYKVAKRGQDVALRCDPISGHVSLFWYQQALGQGPEFLTYFQNEAQLDKSGLPSDRFFAERPEGSVSTLKIQRTQQEDSAVYLCASSSRGLSSYNEQFFGPGTRLTVL.

This clonotype was recorded many times. The CDR3 spells CASSQVRRDEQFF. The DNA for the CDR3 is TGTGCCAGCAGCCAAGTTCGGCGGGATGAGCAGTTCTTC. V usage is TRBV3-1 and J usage is TRBJ2-1; possible D gene TRBD2, 5 bases. CDR1 and CDR2 from the germline V gene are LGHDT and YNNKEL (reference sequence). The length of the CDR3 is 13 residues. With 1 base removed from V and 8 bases from J, the gap between germline ends came to 9 bases.

This clonotype was seen repeatedly, ten times or more. The CDR3 DNA reads TGTGCCAGTACCACAGGGGCCGCCAATGGGCCCCAGCATTTT. This sequence encodes CASTTGAANGPQHF. V is TRBV19 and J is TRBJ1-5; 7 positions match TRBD1. The V segment lost 7 bases and the J segment 9 bases; nucleotides outside the gene matches: 12. The CDR3 sequence is 14 residues long. CDR1 is LNHDA and CDR2 is SQIVND in the germline V gene (reference sequence).

This clonotype was picked up a small number of times. The chain links TRBV7-2 to TRBJ2-7; 7 bases line up with TRBD2. The V and J ends lost 2 bases and 7 bases, in that order; junction bases with no gene match: 8. From germline, CDR1 is SGHTA and CDR2 FQGNSA. The CDR3 is 14 amino acids. Here the CDR3 DNA reads TGTGCCAGCAGCTTAATTGCGGGAGTGTGGGAGCAGTACTTC. It codes for CASSLIAGVWEQYF.

This clonotype occurred a few times. The rearrangement uses TRBV29-1 and TRBJ2-1, with TRBD2 identical over 7 bases. This CDR3 comprises 15 residues. Looked up from germline, CDR1 is SQVTM and CDR2 is ANQGSEA. V was clipped by 2 bases and J by 8 bases; unmatched bases: 12. In DNA form, the CDR3 reads TGCAGCGTTGAAATTCTTGGGCGGGAGTTTGATGAGCAGTTCTTC. This sequence encodes CSVEILGREFDEQFF.

This clonotype was seen ten or more times. The chain links TRBV28 to TRBJ2-4; D uncertain. There are 14 residues in the CDR3. CDR1 MDHEN and CDR2 SYDVKM come from the germline V gene. V was clipped by 10 bases and J by 9 bases, with 22 bases between them. CDR3 bases: TGTGCCACCTATCCATACCTGGTGGGCGGCATTCAGTACTTC. Translated: CATYPYLVGGIQYF.

V gene TRBV7-2 combines with J gene TRBJ2-3, with no clear D. V lost 1 base to trimming and J lost 6 bases, with 8 bases between them. Germline CDR1 SGHTA, CDR2 FQGNSA. The length of the CDR3 is 13 residues. DNA for the CDR3: TGTGCCAGCAGCTTAGTAGGGCGGGATACGCAGTATTTT. Translation gives CASSLVGRDTQYF.

This clonotype has a count of ten or more. This chain uses TRBV18 with TRBJ1-1; no reliable D call. The V gene's germline CDR1 is KGHSH and CDR2 LQKENI. This CDR3 region has 15 residues. V was clipped by 5 bases and J by 11 bases, with 24 bases between them. The CDR3 protein is CASSSDQQSSSRAFF. The CDR3 DNA follows: TGTGCCAGCTCATCAGATCAGCAATCTTCGAGTCGCGCTTTCTTT.

Ten or more counts support this clonotype. This rearrangement joins TRBV10-3 to TRBJ2-7, with TRBD2 matching 14 bases. The CDR3 is 17 amino acids. Per the germline V gene, CDR1 is ENHRY and CDR2 is SYGVKD. V was pared by 0 bases and J by 4 bases, with 5 bases of the junction left unmatched. CDR3: CAISESTGTSGSYEQYF. CDR3 DNA sequence: TGTGCCATCAGTGAGTCGACGGGGACTAGCGGGAGTTACGAGCAGTACTTC.

V usage is TRBV28 and J usage is TRBJ2-1; 10 nucleotides align to TRBD2. This CDR3 comprises 15 residues. The V gene end was trimmed by 4 bases and the J gene end by 8 bases; junction bases not matched to a gene: 8. Germline CDR1 reads MDHEN; CDR2 reads SYDVKM. Here the CDR3 reads CASSSSAGGLDEQFF. For the CDR3, the DNA is TGTGCCAGCAGTTCCTCAGCGGGAGGGTTAGATGAGCAGTTCTTC.